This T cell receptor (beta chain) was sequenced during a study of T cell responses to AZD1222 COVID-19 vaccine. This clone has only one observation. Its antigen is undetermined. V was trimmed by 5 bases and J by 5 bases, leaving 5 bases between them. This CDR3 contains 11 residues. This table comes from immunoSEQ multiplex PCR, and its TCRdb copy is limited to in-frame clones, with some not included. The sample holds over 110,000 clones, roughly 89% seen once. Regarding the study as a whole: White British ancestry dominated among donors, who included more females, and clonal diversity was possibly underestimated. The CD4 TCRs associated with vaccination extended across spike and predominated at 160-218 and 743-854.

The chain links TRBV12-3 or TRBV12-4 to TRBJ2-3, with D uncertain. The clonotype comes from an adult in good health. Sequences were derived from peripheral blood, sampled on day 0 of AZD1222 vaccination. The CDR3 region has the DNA TGTGCCAGCAGTGCACAAGATACGCAGTATTTT. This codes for CASSAQDTQYF.